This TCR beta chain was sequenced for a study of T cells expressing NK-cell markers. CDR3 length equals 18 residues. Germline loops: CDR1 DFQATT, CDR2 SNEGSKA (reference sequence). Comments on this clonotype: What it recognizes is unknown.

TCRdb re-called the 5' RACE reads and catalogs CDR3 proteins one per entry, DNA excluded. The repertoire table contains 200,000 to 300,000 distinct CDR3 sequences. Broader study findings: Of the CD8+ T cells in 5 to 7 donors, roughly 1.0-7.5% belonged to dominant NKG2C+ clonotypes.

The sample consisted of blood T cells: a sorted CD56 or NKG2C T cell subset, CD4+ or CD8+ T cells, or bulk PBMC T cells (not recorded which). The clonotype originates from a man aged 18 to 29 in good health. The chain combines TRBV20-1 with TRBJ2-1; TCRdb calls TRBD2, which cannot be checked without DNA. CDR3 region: CSARQPPLAGNSYNEQFF.